What follows describes a single TCR beta chain. The antigen is not known. Template switching added a universal primer site; cDNA carried unique molecular identifiers. TCRdb used MiXCR to reprocess the 5' RACE reads, holding one entry per CDR3 protein. The sample carries approximately 470,000 distinct CDR3 sequences, 12% to 15% recorded once. These data come from a study of identical twins. Germline V CDR1 and CDR2: DFQATT, SNEGSKA (reference sequence). The ends were cut back, 3 bases at V and 5 bases at J, with 15 bases in the middle. The CDR3 has 14 amino acids. Whole-study findings and limits: Part of the zero-insertion signal could reflect confounding by invariant MAIT and iNKT cells. Models came in too low on out-of-frame TCR alpha sharing in monozygotic twins. Conclusions relied on cross-sectional statistical analysis, not following the same donors.

These data were also reused for a study on yellow fever vaccine responses in identical twins.

The sequenced sample was CD4+ T cells sorted from blood. The sequence came from a woman aged 18-35 years in good health. The chain links TRBV20-1 to TRBJ2-3; weak D call: TRBD2 (7 bases). The CDR3 loop is CSASGGPFRDTQYF. The CDR3 DNA reads TGCAGTGCTAGCGGGGGGCCCTTTAGAGATACGCAGTATTTT.